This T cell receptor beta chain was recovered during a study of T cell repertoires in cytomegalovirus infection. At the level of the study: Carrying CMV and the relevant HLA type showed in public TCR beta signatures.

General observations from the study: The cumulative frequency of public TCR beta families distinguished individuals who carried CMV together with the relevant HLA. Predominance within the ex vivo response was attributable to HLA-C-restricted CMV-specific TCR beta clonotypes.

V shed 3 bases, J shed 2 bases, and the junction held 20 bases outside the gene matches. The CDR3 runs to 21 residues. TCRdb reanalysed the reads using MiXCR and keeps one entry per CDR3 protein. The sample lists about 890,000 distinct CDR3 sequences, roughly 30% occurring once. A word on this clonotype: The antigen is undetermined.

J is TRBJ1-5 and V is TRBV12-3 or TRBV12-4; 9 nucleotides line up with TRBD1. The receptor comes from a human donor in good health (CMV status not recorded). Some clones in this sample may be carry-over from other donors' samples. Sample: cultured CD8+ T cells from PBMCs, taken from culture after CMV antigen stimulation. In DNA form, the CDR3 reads TGTGCCAGCAGTTTTAACCCCGACATCGACCGGGACAGGGTTGGCAATCAGCCCCAGCATTTT. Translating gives CASSFNPDIDRDRVGNQPQHF.